The present entry profiles one T cell receptor beta chain with its context. This specimen belongs to a study of T cell repertoires in ileal Crohn's disease. Study-wide background: M0 samples are biopsies from inflamed ileum in the resection specimen.

Repertoires were generated with immunoSEQ multiplex PCR, while TCRdb's copy carries only in-frame clones and drops some. The repertoire holds under 13,000 clones, with more than 75% as singletons. The V end was cut by 5 bases, the J end by 4 bases, with 9 bases between. CDR1 is SGHTA and CDR2 is FQGTGA in the germline V gene. The CDR3 loop spans 13 amino acids. Indicated time point: inflamed ileum from the surgical specimen. This receptor was identified in an adult with Crohn's disease. Sequencing input: ileal tissue. V is TRBV7-3 and J is TRBJ2-1; maybe TRBD2 (5 bases). The CDR3 DNA is TGTGCCAGCAGCATCAGCGGTTACAATGAGCAGTTCTTC. It specifies CASSISGYNEQFF.